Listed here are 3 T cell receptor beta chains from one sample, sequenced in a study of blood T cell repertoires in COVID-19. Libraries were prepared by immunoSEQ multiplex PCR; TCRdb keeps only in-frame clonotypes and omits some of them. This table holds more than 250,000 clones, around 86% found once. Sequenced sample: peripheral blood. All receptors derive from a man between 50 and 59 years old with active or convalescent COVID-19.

This CDR3 reads CASSFQFHQAGDEKLFF. The CDR3 coding sequence is TGTGCCAGCAGCTTTCAATTTCACCAGGCCGGCGATGAAAAACTGTTTTTT. The chain has TRBV7-9 and TRBJ1-4, with D unresolved. Trimming removed 3 bases at V and 6 bases at J, with 20 bases between. Germline CDR1 is SEHNR and CDR2 is FQNEAQ (reference sequence). CDR3 length: 17 residues.

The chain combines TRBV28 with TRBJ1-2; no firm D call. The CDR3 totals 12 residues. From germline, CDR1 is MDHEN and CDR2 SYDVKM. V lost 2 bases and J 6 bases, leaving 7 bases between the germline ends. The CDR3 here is CASSLVGNGYTF. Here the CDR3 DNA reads TGTGCCAGCAGTTTAGTCGGGAATGGCTACACCTTC.

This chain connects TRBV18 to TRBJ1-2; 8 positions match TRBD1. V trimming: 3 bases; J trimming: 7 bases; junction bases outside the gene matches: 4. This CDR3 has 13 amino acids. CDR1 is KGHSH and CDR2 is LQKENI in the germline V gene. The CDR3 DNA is TGTGCCAGCTCACCGGGACAGGCGGGTGGCTACACCTTC. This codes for CASSPGQAGGYTF.